This TCR beta chain was observed in a study of CD8 T cells in ankylosing spondylitis. This CDR3 contains 14 residues. Trimming removed 5 bases at V and 0 bases at J, with 10 bases between. CDR1 and CDR2 from the germline V gene are SEHNR and FQNEAQ (reference sequence). As concerns this clonotype: Its antigen remains unidentified.

Whole-study results and caveats: Disease-linked clones had a CD8+ phenotype and relatively low frequency in peripheral blood.

Molecular-barcoded quantitative 5'-RACE produced these TCR beta libraries. Using its own MiXCR run on the 5' RACE reads, TCRdb lists one record per CDR3 protein. This table holds 250,000 or so distinct CDR3 sequences, 18% found once. The sequenced material came from blood, either unsorted or a sorted T cell fraction (not recorded which). This sequence joins TRBV7-9 and TRBJ2-5; D unresolved. The receptor's source is a male donor with ankylosing spondylitis or in good health (not recorded which). CDR3 sequence (DNA): TGTGCCAGCAGCCCCCGAGCGAACCAAGAGACCCAGTACTTC. This encodes CASSPRANQETQYF.